The following is a T cell receptor (beta chain) sequence with its context. Antigen unknown. Germline V gives CDR1 SGHTA, CDR2 FQGNSA. Trimming shortened V by 3 bases and J by 5 bases, and 4 bases separated the two germline ends. The CDR3 has 12 amino acids. The data were produced by immunoSEQ multiplex PCR, yet TCRdb's version contains in-frame clones alone and is incomplete. This sample carries approximately 120,000 clones, 92% of them seen once, and the ten largest clones take 0.6% to 0.8%. This sample stems from a study of siplizumab effects on memory and regulatory T cells. Findings and limits, study-wide: On average, 68.8% of mappable alloreactive CD4+ clones were Treg-derived under siplizumab, against about 30% in controls. Naive T cells seemed more diverse than memory cells; they also seemed major alloresponse contributors.

The rearrangement links TRBV7-2 to TRBJ2-2; no reliable D call. The receptor's source is a human donor in good health. Source material: Tregs sorted from blood. The CDR3 spells CASSFRTGELFF. In DNA form, the CDR3 reads TGTGCCAGCAGCTTTCGAACCGGGGAGCTGTTTTTT.